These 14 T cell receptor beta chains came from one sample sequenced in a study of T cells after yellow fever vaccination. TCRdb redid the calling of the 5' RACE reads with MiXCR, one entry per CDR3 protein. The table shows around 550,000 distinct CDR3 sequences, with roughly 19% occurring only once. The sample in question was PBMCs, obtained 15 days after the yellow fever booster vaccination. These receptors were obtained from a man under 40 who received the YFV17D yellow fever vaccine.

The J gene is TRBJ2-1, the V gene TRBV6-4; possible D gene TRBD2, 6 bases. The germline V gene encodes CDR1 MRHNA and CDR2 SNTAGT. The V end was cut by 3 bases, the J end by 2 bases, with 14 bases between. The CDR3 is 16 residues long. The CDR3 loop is CASSETIAVPYNEQFF. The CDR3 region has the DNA TGTGCCAGCAGTGAGACCATAGCGGTCCCCTACAATGAGCAGTTCTTC.

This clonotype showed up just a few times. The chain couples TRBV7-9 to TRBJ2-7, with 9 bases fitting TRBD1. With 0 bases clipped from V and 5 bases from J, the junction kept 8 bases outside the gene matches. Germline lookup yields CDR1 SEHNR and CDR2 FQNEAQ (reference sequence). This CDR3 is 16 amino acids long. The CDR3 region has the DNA TGTGCCAGCAGCTTAGCGCTCGGGACAGGGAGGGACGAGCAGTACTTC. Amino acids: CASSLALGTGRDEQYF.

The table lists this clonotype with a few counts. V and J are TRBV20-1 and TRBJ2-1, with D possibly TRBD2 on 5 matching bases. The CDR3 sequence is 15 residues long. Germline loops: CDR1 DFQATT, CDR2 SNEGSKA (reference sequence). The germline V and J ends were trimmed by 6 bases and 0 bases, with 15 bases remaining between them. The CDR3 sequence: CSALAPRGSYNEQFF. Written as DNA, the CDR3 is TGCAGTGCCCTAGCCCCCCGAGGCTCCTACAATGAGCAGTTCTTC.

The CDR3 sequence: CASSRTINTEAFF. CDR3 DNA: TGTGCCAGCAGTCGCACCATAAACACTGAAGCTTTCTTT. The chain combines TRBV6-1 with TRBJ1-1; D gene ambiguous. Germline CDR1 MNHNS, CDR2 SASEGT. This CDR3 has 13 residues. V was cut by 5 bases and J by 2 bases, with 9 bases left in between.

The CDR3 region is CASSSLNRGPTDTQYF. The CDR3, as DNA: TGTGCCAGCAGCTCACTAAACAGGGGCCCCACAGATACGCAGTATTTT. The chain joins TRBV7-2 to TRBJ2-3, with 7 bases matching TRBD1. V lost 4 bases to trimming and J lost 2 bases; unmatched junction nucleotides: 9. The CDR3 runs 16 residues. The V gene's germline CDR1 is SGHTA and CDR2 FQGNSA.

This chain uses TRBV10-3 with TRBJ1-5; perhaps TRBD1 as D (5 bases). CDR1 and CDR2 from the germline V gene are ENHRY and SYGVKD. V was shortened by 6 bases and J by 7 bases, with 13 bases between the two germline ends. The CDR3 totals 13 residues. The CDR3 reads CAISGTLGQPQHF. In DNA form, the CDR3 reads TGTGCCATCAGCGGGACCCTTGGACAGCCCCAGCATTTT.

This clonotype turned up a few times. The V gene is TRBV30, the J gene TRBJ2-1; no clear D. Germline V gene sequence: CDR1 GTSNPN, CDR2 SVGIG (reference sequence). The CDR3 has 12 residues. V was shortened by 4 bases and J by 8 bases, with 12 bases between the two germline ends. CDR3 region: CAWNGASHEQFF. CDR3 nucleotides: TGTGCCTGGAATGGAGCTTCCCATGAGCAGTTCTTC.

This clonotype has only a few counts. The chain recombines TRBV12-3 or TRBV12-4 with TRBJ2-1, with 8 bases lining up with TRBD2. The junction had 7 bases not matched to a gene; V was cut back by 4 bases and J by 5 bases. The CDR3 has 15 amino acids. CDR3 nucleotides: TGTGCCAGCAGTTCGACTAGCGTCTTAAACAATGAGCAGTTCTTC. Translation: CASSSTSVLNNEQFF.

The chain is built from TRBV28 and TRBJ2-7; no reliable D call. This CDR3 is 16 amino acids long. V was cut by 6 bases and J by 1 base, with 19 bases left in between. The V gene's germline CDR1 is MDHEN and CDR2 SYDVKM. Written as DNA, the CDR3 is TGTGCCAGCAGGACCCTCGGGTGGACGGTATCCTACGAGCAGTACTTC. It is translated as CASRTLGWTVSYEQYF.

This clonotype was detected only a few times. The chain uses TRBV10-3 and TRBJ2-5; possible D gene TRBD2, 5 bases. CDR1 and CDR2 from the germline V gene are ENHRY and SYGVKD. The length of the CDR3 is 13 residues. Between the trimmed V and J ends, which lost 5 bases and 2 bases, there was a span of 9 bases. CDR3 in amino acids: CAISSGVQETQYF. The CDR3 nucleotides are TGTGCCATCAGTTCCGGGGTTCAAGAGACCCAGTACTTC.

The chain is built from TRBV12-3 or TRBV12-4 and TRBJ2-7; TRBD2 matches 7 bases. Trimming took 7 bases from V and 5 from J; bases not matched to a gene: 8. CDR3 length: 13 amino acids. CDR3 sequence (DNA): TGTGCCAGCACCTGGGGCGGGGGACACGAGCAGTACTTC. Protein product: CASTWGGGHEQYF.

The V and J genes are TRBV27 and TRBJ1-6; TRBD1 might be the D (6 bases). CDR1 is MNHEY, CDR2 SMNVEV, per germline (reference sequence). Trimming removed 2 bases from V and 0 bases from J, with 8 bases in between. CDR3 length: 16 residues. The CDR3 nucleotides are TGTGCCAGCAGTTTAAGGACAGACTCCTATAATTCACCCCTCCACTTT. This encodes CASSLRTDSYNSPLHF.

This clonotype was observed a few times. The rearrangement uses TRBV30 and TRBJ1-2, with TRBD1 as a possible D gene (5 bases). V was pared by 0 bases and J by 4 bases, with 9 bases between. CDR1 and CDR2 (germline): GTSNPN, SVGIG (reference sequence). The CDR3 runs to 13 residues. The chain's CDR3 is CAWSVRGPYGYTF. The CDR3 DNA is TGTGCCTGGAGTGTACGGGGCCCCTATGGCTACACCTTC.

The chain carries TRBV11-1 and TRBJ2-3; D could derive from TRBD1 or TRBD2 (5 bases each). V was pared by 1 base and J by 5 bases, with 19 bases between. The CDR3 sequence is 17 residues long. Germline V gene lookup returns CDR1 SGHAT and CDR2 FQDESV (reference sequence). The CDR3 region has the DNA TGTGCCAGCAGCTTAGGGCCCTATGGGACCGGAGGAGATACGCAGTATTTT. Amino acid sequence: CASSLGPYGTGGDTQYF.